Shown below are 4 T cell receptor beta chains from a single sample sequenced in a study of shared clonotypes between healthy human individuals. The table came from immunoSEQ multiplex PCR; TCRdb's copy has only in-frame clones and leaves some out. Among a few hundred thousand clones listed, 97% were seen once. The sample consisted of naive CD4+ T cells sorted from blood. Subset indicated: CD45RA+ positively selected. The receptor source for this set is a woman aged 25 to 45 in good health.

This rearrangement joins TRBV10-3 to TRBJ2-5; 7 nucleotides line up with TRBD2. The closer fit of TRBJ2-7 to the DNA end suggests the J call may be wrong. Germline CDR1 ENHRY, CDR2 SYGVKD. This CDR3 spans 16 amino acids. The CDR3: CAISEHLAVASYEQYF. The DNA of the CDR3 is TGTGCCATCAGTGAGCATCTAGCGGTAGCATCCTACGAGCAGTACTTC.

The V gene is TRBV6-4, the J gene TRBJ1-5; D might be TRBD1 (6 bases). The V and J ends lost 7 bases and 2 bases respectively, with 21 bases between them. This CDR3 has 17 residues. CDR1 is MRHNA, CDR2 SNTAGT, per germline. CDR3 residues: CASTHPAGGRGNQPQHF. In DNA form, the CDR3 reads TGTGCCAGCACCCACCCCGCGGGGGGCAGGGGCAATCAGCCCCAGCATTTT.

This clone showed up just once. This chain links TRBV6-5 with TRBJ2-5, with 9 bases that match TRBD2. The germline V gene has CDR1 MNHEY and CDR2 SVGAGI. The CDR3 loop spans 15 amino acids. Losses at the gene ends were 0 bases for V and 5 bases for J; bases not matched to a gene: 4. CDR3 in DNA: TGTGCCAGCAGTTACTCTCAAGCGGGAGGTGAGACCCAGTACTTC. Encoded protein: CASSYSQAGGETQYF.

V and J are TRBV5-1 and TRBJ2-3; possibly TRBD2 for D (5 bases). CDR3 length equals 16 residues. Per germline, CDR1 SGHRS and CDR2 YFSETQ. Trimming shortened V by 4 bases and J by 2 bases, and 17 bases separated the two germline ends. The CDR3 sequence: CASSPAGGRTTDTQYF. The CDR3, as DNA: TGCGCCAGCAGCCCGGCCGGCGGGCGGACCACAGATACGCAGTATTTT.